One sample yielded the 15 T cell receptor beta chains listed below, sequenced in a study of control samples from healthy donors and cancer patients (TCRdb year 2020). Receptors were amplified or captured by the immunoSEQ multiplex PCR assay. The clones in this table, taken by TCRdb from immuneACCESS, are in-frame only. Not every clone is retained; where verified, under half of the shortfall comes from an unresolved V gene, and the cause of the rest is unknown. A total of roughly 95,000 clones appear in this sample, more than 90% of them only once. The ten largest clones take up 3% of the sample. Material: blood. The source is a human donor in good health. The donor label of this sample is uncertain.

The chain employs TRBV5-1 and TRBJ1-1; 7 bases line up with TRBD1. Germline lookup yields CDR1 SGHRS and CDR2 YFSETQ. The CDR3 spans 15 residues. The V segment lost 0 bases and the J segment 2 bases; nucleotides outside the gene matches: 4. CDR3 residues: CASSLAKGANTEAFF. In DNA form, the CDR3 reads TGCGCCAGCAGCTTGGCCAAGGGGGCCAACACTGAAGCTTTCTTT.

This clone showed up just once. This rearrangement joins TRBV6-4 to TRBJ1-5, with D hard to call. Per the germline V gene, CDR1 is MRHNA and CDR2 is SNTAGT. This CDR3 has 13 residues. With 8 bases removed from V and 4 bases from J, the gap between germline ends came to 12 bases. In nucleotides, the CDR3 is TGTGCCAGCGTCGCCGGACTAAATCAGCCCCAGCATTTT. It yields the protein CASVAGLNQPQHF.

The rearrangement links TRBV18 to TRBJ2-7; perhaps TRBD1 as D (6 bases). Germline loops: CDR1 KGHSH, CDR2 LQKENI. CDR3 length: 12 residues. V lost 3 bases and J lost 7, with 10 bases in between. The CDR3 sequence: CASSPTTGEQYF. For the CDR3, the DNA is TGTGCCAGCTCACCTACGACAGGAGAGCAGTACTTC.

V and J are TRBV15 and TRBJ2-5, with 9 bases matching TRBD2. Germline V gives CDR1 LNHNV, CDR2 YYDKDF (reference sequence). V shed 3 bases, J shed 3 bases, and the junction held 2 bases outside the gene matches. This CDR3 comprises 14 residues. Written as DNA, the CDR3 is TGTGCCACCAGCAGGGCTAGCGGGGAAGAGACCCAGTACTTC. Its translation is CATSRASGEETQYF. Based on the CDR3 plus reference TRBV15 and TRBJ2-5, the full variable domain is DAMVIQNPRYQVTQFGKPVTLSCSQTLNHNVMYWYQQKSSQAPKLLFHYYDKDFNNEADTPDNFQSRRPNTSFCFLDIRSPGLGDTAMYLCATSRASGEETQYFGPGTRLLVL.

The rearrangement joins TRBV20-1 to TRBJ1-1; no definite D call. In germline, CDR1 is DFQATT, CDR2 SNEGSKA (reference sequence). The CDR3 runs 11 residues. Trimming shortened V by 5 bases and J by 5 bases, and 9 bases separated the two germline ends. In nucleotides, the CDR3 is TGCAGTGCTCGCGTGAGGACTGAAGCTTTCTTT. This codes for CSARVRTEAFF.

The V and J genes are TRBV5-1 and TRBJ1-1; tentatively, D is TRBD1 (5 bases). V was pared by 0 bases and J by 4 bases, with 7 bases between. The CDR3 runs 13 residues. The germline V gene has CDR1 SGHRS and CDR2 YFSETQ. The CDR3 reads CASSLDQGTEAFF. CDR3 DNA sequence: TGCGCCAGCAGCTTGGACCAGGGCACTGAAGCTTTCTTT.

The chain has TRBV6-6 and TRBJ1-3, with 8 bases matching TRBD1. Germline V gene data show CDR1 as MNHNY and CDR2 as SVGAGI (reference sequence). The CDR3 contains 14 residues. V was pared by 6 bases and J by 5 bases, with 6 bases of the junction left unmatched. The CDR3 DNA sequence: TGTGCCAGCAGCCGTAGACAGGGGCGAAACACCATATATTTT. This codes for CASSRRQGRNTIYF.

This clone showed up just a few times. The chain is built from TRBV19 and TRBJ1-2; TRBD1 agrees at 7 bases. The ends lost 4 bases at V and 2 bases at J; junction bases unmatched: 10. Germline V lookup: CDR1 LNHDA, CDR2 SQIVND (reference sequence). This CDR3 region has 16 residues. The CDR3, as DNA: TGTGCCAGTAGTACCATCAGGACAGGCAACAACTATGGCTACACCTTC. It specifies CASSTIRTGNNYGYTF. The variable domain in full, completed from reference TRBV19 and TRBJ1-2, reads DGGITQSPKYLFRKEGQNVTLSCEQNLNHDAMYWYRQDPGQGLRLIYYSQIVNDFQKGDIAEGYSVSREKKESFPLTVTSAQKNPTAFYLCASSTIRTGNNYGYTFGSGTRLTVV.

This clone appeared a single time. The V and J genes are TRBV7-6 and TRBJ1-5, with D possibly matching TRBD1 (6 bases). The CDR3 runs 14 residues. The ends were cut back, 2 bases at V and 7 bases at J, with 12 bases in the middle. Germline loops: CDR1 SGHVS, CDR2 FNYEAQ. The CDR3 nucleotides are TGTGCCAGCAGCTTAATGGGCAGGGGCCAGCCCCAGCATTTT. Translated, it gives CASSLMGRGQPQHF.

The V gene is TRBV30, the J gene TRBJ1-2; D is ambiguous. The CDR3 extends over 14 amino acids. Germline V gene sequence: CDR1 GTSNPN, CDR2 SVGIG (reference sequence). V lost 4 bases, J lost 0 bases, and 12 bases lay in between. CDR3 sequence reads: CAWTRVPANYGYTF. The CDR3 bases are TGTGCCTGGACCCGTGTACCGGCTAACTATGGCTACACCTTC. The whole variable domain, remainder taken from reference TRBV30 and TRBJ1-2, is SQTIHQWPATLVQPVGSPLSLECTVEGTSNPNLYWYRQAAGRGLQLLFYSVGIGQISSEVPQNLSASRPQDRQFILSSKKLLLSDSGFYLCAWTRVPANYGYTFGSGTRLTVV.

The gene calls are TRBV27 and TRBJ2-3; no clear D gene. The CDR3 totals 12 residues. CDR1 MNHEY and CDR2 SMNVEV come from the germline V gene (reference sequence). V lost 5 bases and J lost 6, with 9 bases in between. The CDR3 sequence is CASSLVGDTQYF. The CDR3 region has the DNA TGTGCCAGCAGTCTGGTGGGGGATACGCAGTATTTT.

The J gene is TRBJ1-1, the V gene TRBV2; D gene ambiguous. V was cut by 7 bases and J by 7 bases, with 7 bases left in between. The CDR3 loop spans 10 amino acids. CDR1 and CDR2 from the germline V gene are SNHLY and FYNNEI. CDR3 loop: CASMANEAFF. As DNA, the CDR3 is TGTGCCAGCATGGCGAATGAAGCTTTCTTT.

The chain combines TRBV19 with TRBJ1-5; tentatively, D is TRBD1 (5 bases). Germline V gives CDR1 LNHDA, CDR2 SQIVND (reference sequence). This CDR3 spans 15 amino acids. V gave up 6 bases and J gave up 4 bases, with 16 bases separating them. Written as DNA, the CDR3 is TGTGCCAGTAGCGTGAGCGGGACGGAGAATCAGCCCCAGCATTTT. It yields the protein CASSVSGTENQPQHF.

J is TRBJ1-4 and V is TRBV18; 7 bases agree with TRBD1. CDR3 length: 13 residues. CDR1 and CDR2 (germline): KGHSH, LQKENI. V trimming: 6 bases; J trimming: 6 bases; junction bases outside the gene matches: 4. CDR3 in DNA: TGTGCCAGCTCTCGAGGACAGGATGAAAAACTGTTTTTT. Residues: CASSRGQDEKLFF.

This chain uses TRBV3-1 (or the pseudogene TRBV3-2) with TRBJ2-7; TRBD1 agrees at 7 bases. Germline values: CDR1 LGHDT, CDR2 YNNKEL (reference sequence). The CDR3 is made up of 13 amino acids. V lost 4 bases to trimming and J lost 1 base; unmatched junction nucleotides: 1. This chain's CDR3 is CASSRDRSYEQYF. As DNA, the CDR3 is TGTGCCAGCAGCCGGGACAGATCCTACGAGCAGTACTTC.